This TCR beta chain comes out of a study of blood T cell repertoires in COVID-19. At the level of the study: Samples came from the United States, Italy and Spain, spanning acute and convalescent COVID-19. PBMCs, B-cell-depleted T cells, or T cells were the source of the cDNA or gDNA that made up the material.

In the source study's methods: Researchers report that nucleated cell counts were estimated from reference gene primer amplification. Produced via immunoSEQ multiplex PCR; TCRdb's table is partial and in-frame only. V and J calls and clone size are as listed in that table; D and trimming were resolved from the DNA. The sample records tens of thousands of clones, 86% being singletons. The CDR3 is made up of 13 amino acids. The V gene's germline CDR1 is SEHNR and CDR2 FQNEAQ (reference sequence). Trimming took 5 bases from V and 6 from J, leaving 13 bases between them. This TCR came from a human donor in a cohort sampled during active COVID-19. Sequencing was done on a sample of peripheral blood. The chain employs TRBV7-9 and TRBJ1-2, with D possibly being TRBD1 (6 bases). CDR3 sequence reads: CASSGLRGDGYTF. The CDR3 DNA sequence: TGTGCCAGCAGCGGTCTCAGGGGAGATGGCTACACCTTC.